What follows are 20 T cell receptor beta chains derived from one specimen sequenced in a study of T cell responses to AZD1222 COVID-19 vaccine. TCRdb keeps only in-frame clones here, not all; method: immunoSEQ multiplex PCR. Of some 140,000 clones in the sample, 85% to 95% were seen once. The specimen comprised peripheral blood, sampled on day 0 of AZD1222 vaccination. Receptors were obtained from an adult in good health.

The genes are TRBV15 and TRBJ1-2; 7 bases are shared with TRBD1. This CDR3 spans 15 amino acids. From germline, CDR1 is LNHNV and CDR2 YYDKDF (reference sequence). V lost 4 bases and J lost 4; bases outside the gene matches: 9. This CDR3 reads CATSTRTGYLYGYTF. The CDR3 DNA sequence: TGTGCCACCAGCACAAGGACAGGCTACCTCTATGGCTACACCTTC.

The rearrangement links TRBV6-6 to TRBJ1-2; 10 bases are shared with TRBD1. Germline values: CDR1 MNHNY, CDR2 SVGAGI (reference sequence). Unmatched junction bases numbered 9, after V lost 2 bases and J lost 9 bases. This CDR3 region has 15 residues. CDR3 amino acids: CASSYHDRGRLSYTF. CDR3 DNA: TGTGCCAGCAGTTACCACGACAGGGGGCGTCTGAGCTACACCTTC.

V gene TRBV28 combines with J gene TRBJ1-1; tentative D call: TRBD1 (6 bases). V was shortened by 3 bases and J by 11 bases, with 10 bases between the two germline ends. The CDR3 contains 11 residues. The V gene's germline CDR1 is MDHEN and CDR2 SYDVKM. The chain's CDR3 is CASSFRGGAFF. In DNA form, the CDR3 reads TGTGCCAGCAGTTTTAGAGGGGGTGCTTTCTTT.

This sequence joins TRBV27 and TRBJ1-5; no reliable D call. This CDR3 region has 13 residues. The germline V gene encodes CDR1 MNHEY and CDR2 SMNVEV (reference sequence). V was shortened by 3 bases and J by 1 base, with 4 bases between the two germline ends. The CDR3 loop is CASSLWSNQPQHF. For the CDR3, the DNA is TGTGCCAGCAGTTTGTGGAGCAATCAGCCCCAGCATTTT.

The rearrangement uses TRBV5-5 and TRBJ1-1; D gene ambiguous. Trimming removed 2 bases from V and 10 bases from J, with 12 bases in between. In germline, CDR1 is SGHKS, CDR2 YYEKEE (reference sequence). This CDR3 region has 12 residues. For the CDR3, the DNA is TGTGCCAGCAGCTTTGGGAATGATGTAGCTTTCTTT. It is translated as CASSFGNDVAFF. Drawing the rest from reference TRBV5-5 and TRBJ1-1, the complete variable domain is DAGVTQSPTHLIKTRGQQVTLRCSPISGHKSVSWYQQVLGQGPQFIFQYYEKEERGRGNFPDRFSARQFPNYSSELNVNALLLGDSALYLCASSFGNDVAFFGQGTRLTVV.

This clone was seen a handful of times. This chain's CDR3 is CASSLGDQPQHF. CDR3 in DNA: TGTGCCAGCAGCTTAGGGGATCAGCCCCAGCATTTT. The rearrangement uses TRBV7-9 and TRBJ1-5; D gene uncertain. This CDR3 comprises 12 residues. Trimming took 1 base from V and 5 from J, leaving 3 bases between them. Germline V gene data show CDR1 as SEHNR and CDR2 as FQNEAQ (reference sequence).

V is TRBV7-9 and J is TRBJ2-7; unclear D gene. Deletions cut 5 bases from V and 7 bases from J, with 9 bases between. The germline V gene has CDR1 SEHNR and CDR2 FQNEAQ (reference sequence). The CDR3 is 11 residues long. CDR3 region: CASSEDGEQYF. CDR3 nucleotide sequence: TGTGCCAGCAGCGAGGATGGAGAGCAGTACTTC.

The chain links TRBV30 to TRBJ2-3; no clear D gene. The CDR3 length is 13 residues. Germline V CDR1 and CDR2: GTSNPN, SVGIG (reference sequence). Trimming left V 0 bases short and J 6 bases short, with 10 bases between. The CDR3 protein is CAWSVLGVDTQYF. The DNA of the CDR3 is TGTGCCTGGAGTGTACTTGGGGTTGATACGCAGTATTTT.

The J gene is TRBJ2-1, the V gene TRBV5-1, with 13 bases matching TRBD2. V gave up 4 bases and J gave up 10 bases; unmatched junction bases: 11. The germline V gene encodes CDR1 SGHRS and CDR2 YFSETQ. CDR3 length: 16 amino acids. CDR3: CASSPGGLAGVGEQFF. CDR3 in DNA: TGCGCCAGCAGCCCCGGAGGACTAGCGGGAGTAGGGGAGCAGTTCTTC.

The chain links TRBV7-8 to TRBJ2-3, with TRBD1 matching over 8 bases. Germline trimming cut 2 bases from V and 3 bases from J; bases unmatched to any gene: 7. This CDR3 spans 16 amino acids. CDR1 and CDR2 from the germline V gene are SGHVS and FQNEAQ. CDR3 protein: CASSLYVTGETDTQYF. The DNA of the CDR3 is TGTGCCAGCAGCTTATACGTGACAGGGGAGACAGATACGCAGTATTTT.

The V gene is TRBV5-6, the J gene TRBJ1-2; no clear D. The CDR3 is 12 amino acids. CDR1 and CDR2 (germline): SGHDT, YYEEEE. V shed 0 bases and J shed 5 bases, with 5 bases lying between them. The CDR3 reads CASSLDSYGYTF. In DNA form, the CDR3 reads TGTGCCAGCAGCTTGGACAGTTATGGCTACACCTTC.

This clone was counted once. This chain joins TRBV5-1 and TRBJ2-7, with D possibly being TRBD2 (6 bases). V lost 0 bases and J lost 0, with 10 bases in between. The CDR3 loop spans 15 amino acids. CDR1 is SGHRS, CDR2 YFSETQ, per germline. This chain's CDR3 is CASSLEKGLSYEQYF. The DNA for the CDR3 is TGCGCCAGCAGCTTGGAGAAGGGACTCTCCTACGAGCAGTACTTC.

This chain links TRBV3-1 (or the pseudogene TRBV3-2) with TRBJ1-1; D gene unclear. The CDR3 is 15 residues long. Looked up from germline, CDR1 is LGHDT and CDR2 is YNNKEL (reference sequence). Trimming took off 0 bases at V and 4 bases at J, with 12 bases between the two ends. DNA for the CDR3: TGTGCCAGCAGCCAAGATATTTCCCTTAGCACTGAAGCTTTCTTT. Amino acid sequence: CASSQDISLSTEAFF.

The chain is built from TRBV5-1 and TRBJ1-2; possible D gene TRBD1, 6 bases. Germline V gene sequence: CDR1 SGHRS, CDR2 YFSETQ. V was clipped by 4 bases and J by 3 bases, with 16 bases between them. This CDR3 has 15 residues. The CDR3 sequence: CASSEKTQGYYGYTF. CDR3 nucleotides: TGCGCCAGCAGCGAAAAAACCCAGGGGTACTATGGCTACACCTTC.

The chain carries TRBV5-1 and TRBJ1-2; D ambiguous. The V gene lost 4 bases and the J gene lost 4 bases, with 14 bases spanning the gap. Germline values: CDR1 SGHRS, CDR2 YFSETQ. The CDR3 has 14 amino acids. The CDR3 DNA is TGCGCCAGCAGCGGGATACGGACGGTCTATGGCTACACCTTC. It translates to CASSGIRTVYGYTF. The variable domain in full, with the rest retrieved from reference TRBV5-1 and TRBJ1-2, is KAGVTQTPRYLIKTRGQQVTLSCSPISGHRSVSWYQQTPGQGLQFLFEYFSETQRNKGNFPGRFSGRQFSNSRSEMNVSTLELGDSALYLCASSGIRTVYGYTFGSGTRLTVV.

Here the CDR3 reads CASSTRQVGGKLFF. The CDR3 region has the DNA TGTGCCAGCAGTACGCGACAGGTCGGGGGGAAACTGTTTTTT. The chain links TRBV6-5 to TRBJ1-4; tentative D call: TRBD1 (6 bases). The ends were cut back, 5 bases at V and 11 bases at J, with 18 bases in the middle. This CDR3 comprises 14 residues. Germline CDR1 MNHEY, CDR2 SVGAGI.

The J gene is TRBJ1-3, the V gene TRBV5-1, with D possibly being TRBD1 (6 bases). Germline V gene lookup returns CDR1 SGHRS and CDR2 YFSETQ. This CDR3 comprises 16 residues. V gave up 0 bases and J gave up 3 bases, with 13 bases separating them. For the CDR3, the DNA is TGCGCCAGCAGCTTGGCTGGGGGCGCGGGTGGAAACACCATATATTTT. Its protein is CASSLAGGAGGNTIYF.

This sequence joins TRBV28 and TRBJ2-1, with a tentative D call TRBD1 (6 bases). Trimming pared 7 bases from V and 4 bases from J, leaving 14 bases between. The CDR3 length is 14 residues. From germline, CDR1 is MDHEN and CDR2 SYDVKM. This chain's CDR3 is CASTMTRGYNEQFF. CDR3 DNA: TGTGCCAGCACCATGACAAGGGGGTACAATGAGCAGTTCTTC.

This clone was observed once. The chain combines TRBV6-5 with TRBJ2-1; D remains ambiguous. The CDR3 loop spans 13 amino acids. V lost 8 bases to trimming and J lost 5 bases, with 13 bases between them. CDR1 is MNHEY, CDR2 SVGAGI, per germline. DNA of the CDR3: TGTGCCAGCCACCGAAGGGCAGACAATGAGCAGTTCTTC. This codes for CASHRRADNEQFF.

CDR3 loop: CASSIRVGQPQHF. CDR3 DNA sequence: TGCGCCAGCAGCATCAGGGTAGGTCAGCCCCAGCATTTT. The chain is built from TRBV4-1 and TRBJ1-5; perhaps TRBD1 as D (5 bases). This CDR3 contains 13 residues. CDR1 is MGHRA and CDR2 is YSYEKL in the germline V gene. The V and J ends lost 5 bases and 6 bases respectively, with 11 bases between them.